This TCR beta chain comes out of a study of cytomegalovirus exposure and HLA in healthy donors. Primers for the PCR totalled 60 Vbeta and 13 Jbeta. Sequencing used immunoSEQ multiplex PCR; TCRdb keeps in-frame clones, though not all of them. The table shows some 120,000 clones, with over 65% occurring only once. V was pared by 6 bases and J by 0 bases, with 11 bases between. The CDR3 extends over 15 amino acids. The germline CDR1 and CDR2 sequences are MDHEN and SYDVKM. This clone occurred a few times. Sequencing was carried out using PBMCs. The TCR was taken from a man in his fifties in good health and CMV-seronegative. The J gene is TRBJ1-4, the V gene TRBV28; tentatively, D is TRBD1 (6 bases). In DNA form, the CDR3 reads TGTGCCAGCAGGATCGACAGGACAACTAATGAAAAACTGTTTTTT. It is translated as CASRIDRTTNEKLFF.